Given below is one TCR beta chain in context. The data were produced by immunoSEQ multiplex PCR, yet TCRdb's version contains in-frame clones alone and is incomplete. The sample carries 180,000 or so clones, roughly 79% recorded once. This record comes from a study of blood T cell repertoires in COVID-19. Study in general: From the United States, Italy and Spain came samples of acute and convalescent COVID-19.

The germline CDR1 and CDR2 sequences are SGHRS and YFSETQ. There are 13 residues in the CDR3. Trimming removed 5 bases from V and 5 bases from J, with 13 bases in between. Sequencing input: peripheral blood. The chain joins TRBV5-1 to TRBJ1-1; D might be TRBD1 (5 bases). The TCR comes from a woman between 35 and 50 years old with COVID-19, enrolled during active disease. The CDR3 sequence: CASRGGGGTEAFF. CDR3 bases: TGCGCCAGCAGGGGTGGGGGAGGTACTGAAGCTTTCTTT.